A single sample is the source of the 11 T cell receptor beta chains below, sequenced in a study of blood T cell repertoires in COVID-19. Method: immunoSEQ multiplex PCR; TCRdb's copy keeps in-frame clones and lacks some. The sample contains 170,000 or so clones, approximately 90% of which appear only once. The sequenced sample consisted of peripheral blood. These receptors came from a woman between 18 and 29 years old who had recovered from COVID-19.

The CDR3 loop reads CASSLDWSRNTEAFF. DNA of the CDR3: TGTGCCAGCAGCTTGGACTGGTCTAGGAACACTGAAGCTTTCTTT. The genes are TRBV5-6 and TRBJ1-1, with D unresolved. V was shortened by 0 bases and J by 1 base, with 10 bases between the two germline ends. The germline CDR1 and CDR2 sequences are SGHDT and YYEEEE. The CDR3 has 15 residues.

The rearrangement joins TRBV9 to TRBJ1-6; the match to TRBD1 covers 9 bases. The germline gives CDR1 SGDLS, CDR2 YYNGEE. The CDR3 length is 14 residues. V trimming: 4 bases; J trimming: 6 bases; junction bases outside the gene matches: 2. CDR3 loop: CASSPGQGNSPLHF. The CDR3 nucleotides read TGTGCCAGCAGCCCGGGACAGGGTAATTCACCCCTCCACTTT.

This chain joins TRBV24-1 and TRBJ2-1, with 11 nucleotides matching TRBD2. From germline, CDR1 is KGHDR and CDR2 SFDVKD. V shed 8 bases, J shed 7 bases, and the junction held 3 bases outside the gene matches. CDR3 length: 13 amino acids. The CDR3 loop reads CATKASGGNEQFF. The CDR3 DNA sequence: TGTGCCACCAAGGCTAGCGGGGGGAATGAGCAGTTCTTC.

The chain combines TRBV11-2 with TRBJ1-1; a possible D gene is TRBD1 (6 bases). Germline V gene sequence: CDR1 SGHAT, CDR2 FQNNGV. CDR3 length: 16 amino acids. The V gene lost 5 bases and the J gene lost 4 bases, with 20 bases spanning the gap. CDR3 residues: CASSDPGARVGTEAFF. The CDR3, as DNA: TGTGCCAGCAGCGACCCAGGGGCGCGGGTAGGCACTGAAGCTTTCTTT. Filled out from reference TRBV11-2 and TRBJ1-1, the complete variable domain reads EAGVAQSPRYKIIEKRQSVAFWCNPISGHATLYWYQQILGQGPKLLIQFQNNGVVDDSQLPKDRFSAERLKGVDSTLKIQPAKLEDSAVYLCASSDPGARVGTEAFFGQGTRLTVV.

The rearrangement uses TRBV19 and TRBJ1-2, with TRBD1 matching over 8 bases. The germline V gene encodes CDR1 LNHDA and CDR2 SQIVND (reference sequence). The CDR3 has 15 amino acids. V was pared by 4 bases and J by 10 bases, with 14 bases of the junction left unmatched. CDR3 protein: CASSTGQGTARDYTF. The CDR3 DNA follows: TGTGCCAGTAGTACCGGACAGGGCACCGCCCGGGACTACACCTTC.

The rearrangement joins TRBV6-2 or TRBV6-3 to TRBJ1-1, with D unclear. Trimming shortened V by 6 bases and J by 1 base, and 9 bases separated the two germline ends. There are 13 residues in the CDR3. From germline, CDR1 is MNHEY and CDR2 SVGEGT. The CDR3 region is CASSIQQNTEAFF. The DNA for the CDR3 is TGTGCCAGCAGCATACAGCAGAACACTGAAGCTTTCTTT.

The V and J genes are TRBV27 and TRBJ2-2, with a tentative D call TRBD1 (5 bases). Germline lookup yields CDR1 MNHEY and CDR2 SMNVEV (reference sequence). The CDR3 has 16 residues. Trimming shortened V by 6 bases and J by 5 bases, and 19 bases separated the two germline ends. The CDR3 reads CASSPNPGRGTGELFF. The CDR3 coding sequence is TGTGCCAGCAGCCCAAACCCAGGAAGGGGAACCGGGGAGCTGTTTTTT.

J is TRBJ1-1 and V is TRBV7-9, with a possible D match to TRBD1 (5 bases). The V end lost 5 bases, the J end lost 5 bases, and 15 bases lay between the germline ends. The CDR3 contains 14 residues. Germline CDR1 is SEHNR and CDR2 is FQNEAQ (reference sequence). The CDR3 DNA sequence: TGTGCCAGCAGCCTGGGGGGAGGGTCGACTGAAGCTTTCTTT. It is translated as CASSLGGGSTEAFF.

The chain links TRBV5-1 to TRBJ2-2; 7 positions agree with TRBD1. The length of the CDR3 is 14 residues. J lost 6 bases, V lost 0 bases, and 2 bases had no gene match. Germline CDR1 is SGHRS and CDR2 is YFSETQ. The CDR3 sequence: CASSLEQGSGELFF. CDR3 bases: TGCGCCAGCAGCTTGGAACAGGGGTCCGGGGAGCTGTTTTTT.

The chain uses TRBV7-9 and TRBJ2-6, with D possibly matching TRBD2 (6 bases). Trimming removed 5 bases at V and 2 bases at J, with 13 bases between. Germline V CDR1 and CDR2: SEHNR, FQNEAQ (reference sequence). There are 16 residues in the CDR3. The DNA for the CDR3 is TGTGCCAGCAGCCCCGGGGCGGGGCCTGGGGCCAACGTCCTGACTTTC. Its protein product is CASSPGAGPGANVLTF.

V is TRBV2 and J is TRBJ2-7, with D perhaps TRBD2 (6 bases). V gave up 6 bases and J gave up 0 bases, with 18 bases separating them. This CDR3 is 16 amino acids long. The germline V gene has CDR1 SNHLY and CDR2 FYNNEI. This CDR3 reads CASRKTGTDASYEQYF. The CDR3 DNA reads TGTGCCAGCAGAAAAACCGGGACTGATGCCTCCTACGAGCAGTACTTC.